These T cell receptor beta chains were read from a single sample in a study of patients and donors after allogeneic stem cell transplantation. TCRdb called the RT-PCR reads again in MiXCR, with one record for every CDR3 protein. This table holds hundreds of thousands of distinct CDR3 sequences, 13% to 15% found once. Sequencing used blood, either unsorted or a sorted T cell fraction (not recorded which). These receptors all stem from a human donor who was either an allogeneic HSCT recipient or a stem cell or donor lymphocyte infusion donor (not recorded which). It is not recorded whose cells these are; they may come from a transplant donor. Both conserved end residues are part of each CDR3. A D gene is named only where the DNA matches it firmly. Clone size is not always given. Where it is, it says once, few, many or a class for expanded clones.

j_gene: TRBJ1-1; d_gene: .; v_gene: TRBV7-9; abundance: .; CDR3aa: CASVGLSNTEAFF; CDR3nt: TGTGCCAGCGTCGGCTTATCGAACACTGAAGCTTTCTTT
j_gene: TRBJ2-7; d_gene: .; v_gene: TRBV20-1; abundance: many; CDR3aa: CSARSWQFLYEQYF; CDR3nt: TGCAGTGCTAGAAGTTGGCAGTTCCTCTACGAGCAGTACTTC
j_gene: TRBJ2-1; d_gene: TRBD2; v_gene: TRBV20-1; abundance: .; CDR3aa: CSARGLAGGPSYNEQFF; CDR3nt: TGCAGTGCTAGAGGGCTAGCGGGGGGGCCGAGTTACAATGAGCAGTTCTTC
j_gene: TRBJ2-2; d_gene: .; v_gene: TRBV7-8; abundance: many; CDR3aa: CASSYYGGAAGELFF; CDR3nt: TGTGCCAGCAGCTATTACGGGGGCGCGGCCGGGGAGCTGTTTTTT
j_gene: TRBJ1-1; d_gene: .; v_gene: TRBV6-5; abundance: many; CDR3aa: CASSYSKYTEAFF; CDR3nt: TGTGCCAGCAGTTACTCGAAATACACTGAAGCTTTCTTT
j_gene: TRBJ2-1; d_gene: TRBD2; v_gene: TRBV5-1; abundance: .; CDR3aa: CASSGVTSGGRNEQFF; CDR3nt: TGCGCCAGCAGCGGCGTTACTAGCGGCGGGAGGAATGAGCAGTTCTTC
j_gene: TRBJ1-4; d_gene: .; v_gene: TRBV3-1; abundance: .; CDR3aa: CASSQGGFRATNEKLFF; CDR3nt: TGTGCCAGCAGCCAAGGAGGGTTCCGTGCAACTAATGAAAAACTGTTTTTT
j_gene: TRBJ2-5; d_gene: .; v_gene: TRBV19; abundance: many; CDR3aa: CASSIVLQETQYF; CDR3nt: TGTGCCAGTAGTATAGTACTCCAAGAGACCCAGTACTTC
j_gene: TRBJ1-2; d_gene: .; v_gene: TRBV2; abundance: few; CDR3aa: CASGLRGYTF; CDR3nt: TGTGCCAGCGGGTTACGGGGCTACACCTTC
j_gene: TRBJ2-1; d_gene: TRBD1; v_gene: TRBV7-3; abundance: few; CDR3aa: CASSSALTPGQGGEQFF; CDR3nt: TGTGCCAGCAGCTCTGCCCTCACGCCGGGACAGGGAGGTGAGCAGTTCTTC
j_gene: TRBJ2-3; d_gene: .; v_gene: TRBV4-2; abundance: many; CDR3aa: CASSPGRGVDTQYF; CDR3nt: TGTGCCAGCAGCCCCGGCCGGGGTGTAGATACGCAGTATTTT
j_gene: TRBJ2-3; d_gene: .; v_gene: TRBV2; abundance: .; CDR3aa: CASSESVFDGSTDTQYF; CDR3nt: TGTGCCAGCAGTGAAAGTGTCTTTGACGGCAGCACAGATACGCAGTATTTT
j_gene: TRBJ2-5; d_gene: TRBD1; v_gene: TRBV7-8; abundance: once; CDR3aa: CASSPEGGTGSRGTQYF; CDR3nt: TGTGCCAGCAGCCCGGAGGGCGGGACAGGGAGTCGAGGGACCCAGTACTTC
j_gene: TRBJ2-7; d_gene: TRBD1; v_gene: TRBV20-1; abundance: many; CDR3aa: CSATDRDSYEQYF; CDR3nt: TGCAGTGCTACCGACAGGGACTCCTACGAGCAGTACTTC
j_gene: TRBJ2-1; d_gene: TRBD2; v_gene: TRBV6-2/TRBV6-3; abundance: few; CDR3aa: CASSYPLAGDYNEQFF; CDR3nt: TGTGCCAGCAGTTACCCGCTAGCGGGGGACTACAATGAGCAGTTCTTC
j_gene: TRBJ2-3; d_gene: TRBD1; v_gene: TRBV6-1; abundance: .; CDR3aa: CASRQLSGQGASTDTQYF; CDR3nt: TGTGCCAGCAGACAACTCTCAGGACAGGGGGCATCCACAGATACGCAGTATTTT
j_gene: TRBJ2-7; d_gene: TRBD1; v_gene: TRBV10-2; abundance: .; CDR3aa: CASRSTGRISYEQYF; CDR3nt: TGCGCCAGCAGGTCGACAGGGCGCATCTCCTACGAGCAGTACTTC
j_gene: TRBJ2-7; d_gene: .; v_gene: TRBV19; abundance: once; CDR3aa: CASSSRASGNMYEQYF; CDR3nt: TGTGCCAGTAGTTCTCGCGCGTCAGGAAATATGTACGAGCAGTACTTC
j_gene: TRBJ2-3; d_gene: TRBD2; v_gene: TRBV7-9; abundance: .; CDR3aa: CASSNPGLAGSTDTQYF; CDR3nt: TGTGCCAGCAGCAACCCGGGACTAGCGGGAAGCACAGATACGCAGTATTTT
j_gene: TRBJ2-7; d_gene: .; v_gene: TRBV20-1; abundance: .; CDR3aa: CSATTRGYEQYF; CDR3nt: TGCAGTGCTACCACGCGGGGATACGAGCAGTACTTC
j_gene: TRBJ2-1; d_gene: TRBD1; v_gene: TRBV6-1; abundance: .; CDR3aa: CASRLGTGVDEQFF; CDR3nt: TGTGCCAGCAGACTCGGGACAGGGGTAGATGAGCAGTTCTTC
j_gene: TRBJ1-1; d_gene: .; v_gene: TRBV12-3/TRBV12-4; abundance: .; CDR3aa: CASSLVGGETEAFF; CDR3nt: TGTGCCAGCAGTTTAGTCGGGGGTGAGACTGAAGCTTTCTTT
j_gene: TRBJ2-7; d_gene: TRBD2; v_gene: TRBV5-1; abundance: .; CDR3aa: CASSLGSGRSVEQYF; CDR3nt: TGCGCCAGCAGCTTAGGTAGCGGGAGAAGCGTCGAGCAGTACTTC
j_gene: TRBJ1-6; d_gene: TRBD1; v_gene: TRBV7-2; abundance: many; CDR3aa: CASSLQGAWNSPLHF; CDR3nt: TGTGCCAGCAGCTTACAGGGGGCTTGGAATTCACCCCTCCACTTT
j_gene: TRBJ1-2; d_gene: .; v_gene: TRBV7-9; abundance: few; CDR3aa: CASSQTTLSGYTF; CDR3nt: TGTGCCAGCAGCCAAACTACGTTGAGTGGCTACACCTTC
j_gene: TRBJ2-1; d_gene: .; v_gene: TRBV20-1; abundance: few; CDR3aa: CSARDLGAPYNEQFF; CDR3nt: TGCAGTGCTAGAGATCTTGGGGCCCCCTACAATGAGCAGTTCTTC
j_gene: TRBJ1-2; d_gene: .; v_gene: TRBV3-1; abundance: many; CDR3aa: CASSEGHREYGYTF; CDR3nt: TGTGCCAGCAGCGAAGGACACCGCGAATATGGCTACACCTTC